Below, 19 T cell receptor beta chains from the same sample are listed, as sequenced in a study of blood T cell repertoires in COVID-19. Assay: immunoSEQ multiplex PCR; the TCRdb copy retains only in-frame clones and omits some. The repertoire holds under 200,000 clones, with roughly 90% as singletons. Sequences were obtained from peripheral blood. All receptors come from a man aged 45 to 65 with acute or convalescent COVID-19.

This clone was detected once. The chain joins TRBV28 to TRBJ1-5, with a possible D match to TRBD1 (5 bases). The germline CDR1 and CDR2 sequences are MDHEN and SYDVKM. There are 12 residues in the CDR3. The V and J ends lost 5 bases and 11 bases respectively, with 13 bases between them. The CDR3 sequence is CASSEPRVAQHF. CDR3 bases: TGTGCCAGCAGTGAGCCCAGGGTAGCCCAGCATTTT.

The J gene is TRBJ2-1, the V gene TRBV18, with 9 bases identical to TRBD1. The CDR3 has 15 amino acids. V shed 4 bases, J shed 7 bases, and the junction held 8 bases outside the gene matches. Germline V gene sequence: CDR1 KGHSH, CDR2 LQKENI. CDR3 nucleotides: TGTGCCAGCTCACAAAACAGGGGGCAAATGAATGAGCAGTTCTTC. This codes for CASSQNRGQMNEQFF.

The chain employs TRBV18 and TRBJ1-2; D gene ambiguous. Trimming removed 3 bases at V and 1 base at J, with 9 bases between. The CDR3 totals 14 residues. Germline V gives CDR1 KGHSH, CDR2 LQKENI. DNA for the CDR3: TGTGCCAGCTCACCCAGTTTTGATAACTATGGCTACACCTTC. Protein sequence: CASSPSFDNYGYTF.

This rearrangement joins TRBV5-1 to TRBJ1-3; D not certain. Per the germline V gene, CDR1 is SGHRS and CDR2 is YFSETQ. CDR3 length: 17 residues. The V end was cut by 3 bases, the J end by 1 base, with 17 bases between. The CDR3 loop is CASSSFSGRFSGNTIYF. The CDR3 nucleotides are TGCGCCAGCAGCTCCTTCAGTGGGAGATTTTCTGGAAACACCATATATTTT.

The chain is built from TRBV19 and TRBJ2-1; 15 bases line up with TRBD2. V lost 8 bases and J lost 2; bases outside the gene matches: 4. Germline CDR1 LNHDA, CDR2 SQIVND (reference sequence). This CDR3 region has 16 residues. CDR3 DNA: TGTGCCAGTCGGACTAGCGGGGGGGCAACCTACAATGAGCAGTTCTTC. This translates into CASRTSGGATYNEQFF.

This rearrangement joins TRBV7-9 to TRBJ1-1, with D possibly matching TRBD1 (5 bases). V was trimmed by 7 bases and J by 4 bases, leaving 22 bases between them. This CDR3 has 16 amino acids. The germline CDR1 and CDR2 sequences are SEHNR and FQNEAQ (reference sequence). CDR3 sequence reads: CASTPTSGGGSTEAFF. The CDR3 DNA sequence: TGTGCCAGCACACCTACGTCCGGGGGAGGGAGCACTGAAGCTTTCTTT.

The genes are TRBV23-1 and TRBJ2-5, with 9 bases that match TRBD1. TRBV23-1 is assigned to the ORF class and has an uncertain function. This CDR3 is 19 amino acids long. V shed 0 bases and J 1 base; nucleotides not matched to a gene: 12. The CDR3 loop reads CASSQSGTGIAGPQETQYF. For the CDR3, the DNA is TGCGCCAGCAGTCAATCGGGGACAGGGATTGCCGGCCCCCAAGAGACCCAGTACTTC.

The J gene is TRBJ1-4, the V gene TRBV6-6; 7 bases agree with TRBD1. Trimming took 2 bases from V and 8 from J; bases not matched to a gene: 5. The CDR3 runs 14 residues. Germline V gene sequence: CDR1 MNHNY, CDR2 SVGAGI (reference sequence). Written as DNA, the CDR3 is TGTGCCAGCAGTTACGTACAGGGGCGAGAAAAACTGTTTTTT. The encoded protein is CASSYVQGREKLFF.

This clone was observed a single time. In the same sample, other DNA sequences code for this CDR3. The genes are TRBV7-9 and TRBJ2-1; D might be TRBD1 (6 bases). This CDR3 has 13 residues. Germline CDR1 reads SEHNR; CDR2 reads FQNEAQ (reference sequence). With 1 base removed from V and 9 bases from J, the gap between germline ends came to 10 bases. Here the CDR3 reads CASSLGTAGEQFF. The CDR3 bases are TGTGCCAGCAGCTTAGGGACAGCCGGTGAGCAGTTCTTC.

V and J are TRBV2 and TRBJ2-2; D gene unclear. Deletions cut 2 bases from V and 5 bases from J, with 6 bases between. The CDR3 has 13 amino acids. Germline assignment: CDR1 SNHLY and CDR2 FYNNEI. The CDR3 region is CASSELWTGELFF. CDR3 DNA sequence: TGTGCCAGCAGTGAACTATGGACCGGGGAGCTGTTTTTT.

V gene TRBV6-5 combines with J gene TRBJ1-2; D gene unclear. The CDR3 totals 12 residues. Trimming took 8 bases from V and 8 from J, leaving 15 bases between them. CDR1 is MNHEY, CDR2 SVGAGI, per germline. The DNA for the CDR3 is TGTGCCAGCTATGGGAGGGCGGGGGGCTACACCTTC. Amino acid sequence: CASYGRAGGYTF.

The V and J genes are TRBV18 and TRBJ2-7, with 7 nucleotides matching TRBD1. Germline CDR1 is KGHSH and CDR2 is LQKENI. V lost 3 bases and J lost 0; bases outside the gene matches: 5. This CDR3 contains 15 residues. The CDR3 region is CASSPYRDSSYEQYF. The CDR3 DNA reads TGTGCCAGCTCACCCTACCGGGACAGCTCCTACGAGCAGTACTTC.

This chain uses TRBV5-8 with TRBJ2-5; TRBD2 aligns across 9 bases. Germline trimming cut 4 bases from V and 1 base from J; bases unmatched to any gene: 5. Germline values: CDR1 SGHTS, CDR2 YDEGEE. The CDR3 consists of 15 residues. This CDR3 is CASSGSGGRQETQYF. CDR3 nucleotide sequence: TGTGCCAGCAGCGGTAGCGGGGGACGCCAAGAGACCCAGTACTTC.

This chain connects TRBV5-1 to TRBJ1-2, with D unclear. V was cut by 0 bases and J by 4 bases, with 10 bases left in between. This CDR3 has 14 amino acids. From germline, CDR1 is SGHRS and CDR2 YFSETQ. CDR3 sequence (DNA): TGCGCCAGCAGCTTGGAGTGGGGAGTCTATGGCTACACCTTC. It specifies CASSLEWGVYGYTF.

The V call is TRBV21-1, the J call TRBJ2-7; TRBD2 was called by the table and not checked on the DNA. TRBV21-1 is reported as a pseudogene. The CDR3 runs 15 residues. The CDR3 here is CASSKGTSGIGEQYF. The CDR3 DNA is TGTGCCAGCAGCAAAGGGACTAGCGGGATTGGCGAGCAGTACTTC.

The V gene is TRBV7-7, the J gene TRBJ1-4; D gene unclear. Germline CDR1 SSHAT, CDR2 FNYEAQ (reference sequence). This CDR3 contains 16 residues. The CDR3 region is CASFHNRYQAGEKLFF. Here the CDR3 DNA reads TGTGCTAGCTTCCATAACCGGTACCAGGCAGGTGAAAAACTGTTTTTT.

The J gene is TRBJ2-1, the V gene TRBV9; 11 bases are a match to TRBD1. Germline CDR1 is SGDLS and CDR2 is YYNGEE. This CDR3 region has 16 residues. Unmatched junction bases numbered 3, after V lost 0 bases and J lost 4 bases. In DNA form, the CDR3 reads TGTGCCAGCAGCGTAGGCGGGACAGGGGGATACAATGAGCAGTTCTTC. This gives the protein CASSVGGTGGYNEQFF.

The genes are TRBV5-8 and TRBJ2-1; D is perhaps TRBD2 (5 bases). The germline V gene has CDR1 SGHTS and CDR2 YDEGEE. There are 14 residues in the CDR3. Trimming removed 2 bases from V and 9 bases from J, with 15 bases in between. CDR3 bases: TGTGCCAGCAGCTTCGAGTCCCGAGGGCGTGAGCAGTTCTTC. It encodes CASSFESRGREQFF.

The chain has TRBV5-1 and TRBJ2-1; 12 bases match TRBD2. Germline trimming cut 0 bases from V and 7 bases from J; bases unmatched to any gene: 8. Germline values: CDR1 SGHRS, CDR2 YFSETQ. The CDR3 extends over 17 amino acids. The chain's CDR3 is CASSLVLAGGPGNEQFF. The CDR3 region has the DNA TGCGCCAGCAGCTTGGTCCTAGCGGGAGGGCCGGGGAATGAGCAGTTCTTC.